A single sample is the source of the 5 T cell receptor beta chains below, sequenced in a study of T cells in Graves' hyperthyroidism and ophthalmopathy. TCR beta CDR3 sequences were amplified from RNA transcripts. HTBI primers drove first-round RT-PCR of the TCR CDR3. TCRdb reanalysed the multiplex PCR reads using MiXCR and keeps one entry per CDR3 protein. The sample lists under 350,000 distinct CDR3 sequences, about 20% occurring once. Input material: blood. These receptors all come from a woman aged 45-59 years with Graves' hyperthyroidism.

This chain connects TRBV15 to TRBJ2-3, with 7 bases identical to TRBD1. Unmatched junction bases numbered 5, after V lost 1 base and J lost 1 base. Per the germline V gene, CDR1 is LNHNV and CDR2 is YYDKDF (reference sequence). This CDR3 is built from 16 residues. CDR3 residues: CATSRVGQTRTDTQYF. CDR3 sequence (DNA): TGTGCCACCAGCAGAGTGGGACAGACTCGCACAGATACGCAGTATTTT.

This clonotype was found many times. The CDR3 is CASSPRQKDQPQHF. The CDR3 DNA follows: TGTGCCAGCTCACCACGACAGAAGGATCAGCCCCAGCATTTT. The V gene is TRBV18, the J gene TRBJ1-5; a weak D match, TRBD1 (5 bases). Germline V CDR1 and CDR2: KGHSH, LQKENI. The CDR3 totals 14 residues. V shed 1 base and J shed 5 bases, with 9 bases lying between them.

The chain joins TRBV2 to TRBJ2-7, with TRBD1 matching over 7 bases. The CDR3 runs to 14 residues. V lost 5 bases to trimming and J lost 5 bases; unmatched junction nucleotides: 9. Germline CDR1 reads SNHLY; CDR2 reads FYNNEI. The CDR3 sequence is CASSSTTGRHEQYF. CDR3 in DNA: TGTGCCAGCAGTTCGACGACAGGGCGTCACGAGCAGTACTTC.

V usage is TRBV24-1 and J usage is TRBJ2-3; no firm D call. The CDR3 consists of 13 residues. V was clipped by 3 bases and J by 2 bases, with 5 bases between them. Germline V gene lookup returns CDR1 KGHDR and CDR2 SFDVKD. The CDR3 DNA is TGTGCCACCAGTGATCGGTACACAGATACGCAGTATTTT. It codes for CATSDRYTDTQYF.

This clonotype has a count of ten or more. The V call is TRBV6-1, the J call TRBJ2-1; D might be TRBD1 (6 bases). The CDR3 spans 16 residues. Germline V gene lookup returns CDR1 MNHNS and CDR2 SASEGT. Trimming left V 5 bases short and J 5 bases short, with 19 bases between. The CDR3 bases are TGTGCCAGCAGTCCGCTGACAGGAGCGGCCAACAATGAGCAGTTCTTC. Its protein is CASSPLTGAANNEQFF.